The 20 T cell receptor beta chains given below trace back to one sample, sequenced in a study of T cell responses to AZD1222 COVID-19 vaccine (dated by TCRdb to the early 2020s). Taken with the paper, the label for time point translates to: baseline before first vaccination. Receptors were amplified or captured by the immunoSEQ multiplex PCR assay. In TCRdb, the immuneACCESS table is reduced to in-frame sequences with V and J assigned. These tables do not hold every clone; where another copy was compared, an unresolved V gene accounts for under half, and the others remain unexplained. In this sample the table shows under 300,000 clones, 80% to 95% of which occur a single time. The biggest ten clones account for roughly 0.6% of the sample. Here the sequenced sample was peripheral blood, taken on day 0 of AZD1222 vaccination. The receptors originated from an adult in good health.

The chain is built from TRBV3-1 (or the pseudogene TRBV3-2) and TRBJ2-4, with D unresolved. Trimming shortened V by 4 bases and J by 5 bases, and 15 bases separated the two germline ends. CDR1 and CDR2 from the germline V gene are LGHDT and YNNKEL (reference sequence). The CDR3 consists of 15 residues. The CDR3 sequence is CASSLQSWAQNIQYF. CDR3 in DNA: TGTGCCAGCAGCCTCCAGTCCTGGGCCCAAAACATTCAGTACTTC.

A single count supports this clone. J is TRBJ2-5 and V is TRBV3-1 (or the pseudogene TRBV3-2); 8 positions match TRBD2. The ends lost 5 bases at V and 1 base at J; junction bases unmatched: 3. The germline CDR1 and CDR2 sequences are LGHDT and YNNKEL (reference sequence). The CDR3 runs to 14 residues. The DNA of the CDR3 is TGTGCCAGCAGCTACGGGGGGGGCCAAGAGACCCAGTACTTC. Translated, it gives CASSYGGGQETQYF.

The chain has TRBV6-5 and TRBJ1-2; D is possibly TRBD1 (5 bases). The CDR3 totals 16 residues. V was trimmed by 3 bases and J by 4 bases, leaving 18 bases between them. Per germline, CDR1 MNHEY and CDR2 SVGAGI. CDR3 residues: CASSYIGASGSYGYTF. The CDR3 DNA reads TGTGCCAGCAGTTATATCGGGGCCTCCGGTAGCTATGGCTACACCTTC.

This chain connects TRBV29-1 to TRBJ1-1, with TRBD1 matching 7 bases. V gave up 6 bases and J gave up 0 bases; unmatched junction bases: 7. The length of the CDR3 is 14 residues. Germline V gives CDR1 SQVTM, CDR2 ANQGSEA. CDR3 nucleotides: TGCAGCGTGGCCACGGGACAGATGAACACTGAAGCTTTCTTT. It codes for CSVATGQMNTEAFF. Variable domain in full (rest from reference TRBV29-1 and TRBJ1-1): SAVISQKPSRDICQRGTSLTIQCQVDSQVTMMFWYRQQPGQSLTLIATANQGSEATYESGFVIDKFPISRPNLTFSTLTVSNMSPEDSSIYLCSVATGQMNTEAFFGQGTRLTVV.

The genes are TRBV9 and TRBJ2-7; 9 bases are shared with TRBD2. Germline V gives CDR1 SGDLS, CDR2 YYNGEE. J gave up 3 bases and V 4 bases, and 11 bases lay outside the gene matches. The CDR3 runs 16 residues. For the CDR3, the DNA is TGTGCCAGCAGCCTCCAGGAGCTAGCGGGACTCTACGAGCAGTACTTC. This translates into CASSLQELAGLYEQYF.

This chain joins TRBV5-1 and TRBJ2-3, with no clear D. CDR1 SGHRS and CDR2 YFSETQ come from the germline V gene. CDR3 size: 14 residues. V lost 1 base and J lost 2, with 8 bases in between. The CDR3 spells CASSLTPFTDTQYF. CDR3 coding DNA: TGCGCCAGCAGCTTGACTCCTTTCACAGATACGCAGTATTTT.

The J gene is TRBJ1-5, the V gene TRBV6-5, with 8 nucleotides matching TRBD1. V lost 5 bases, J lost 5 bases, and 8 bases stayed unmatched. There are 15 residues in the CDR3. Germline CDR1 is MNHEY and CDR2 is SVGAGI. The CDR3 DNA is TGTGCCAGCAGTCGGACAGGGAGAGCTGATCAGCCCCAGCATTTT. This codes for CASSRTGRADQPQHF.

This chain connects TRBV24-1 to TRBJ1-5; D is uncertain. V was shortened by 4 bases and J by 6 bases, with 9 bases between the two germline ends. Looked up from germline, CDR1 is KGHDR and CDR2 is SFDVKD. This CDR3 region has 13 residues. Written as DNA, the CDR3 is TGTGCCACCAGTGACTTCGGAAGTCAGCCCCAGCATTTT. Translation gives CATSDFGSQPQHF.

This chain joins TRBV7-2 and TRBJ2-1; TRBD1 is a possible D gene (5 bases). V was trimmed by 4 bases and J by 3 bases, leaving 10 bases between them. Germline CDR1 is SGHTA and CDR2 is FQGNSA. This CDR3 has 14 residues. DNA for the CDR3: TGTGCCAGCAGCTCCCTTCAGGGCTACAATGAGCAGTTCTTC. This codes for CASSSLQGYNEQFF.

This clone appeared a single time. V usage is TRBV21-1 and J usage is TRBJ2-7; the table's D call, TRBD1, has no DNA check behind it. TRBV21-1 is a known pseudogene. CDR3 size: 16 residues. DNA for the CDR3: TGTGCCAGCAGCAAATGGGGGAGGGACAGGGCCTACGAGCAGTACTTC. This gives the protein CASSKWGRDRAYEQYF.

Here the CDR3 reads CAWGDGATEKLFF. CDR3 coding DNA: TGTGCCTGGGGGGACGGCGCGACGGAAAAACTGTTTTTT. This sequence joins TRBV30 and TRBJ1-4; the D gene is possibly TRBD1 (5 bases). Looked up from germline, CDR1 is GTSNPN and CDR2 is SVGIG (reference sequence). Trimming removed 5 bases at V and 8 bases at J, with 15 bases between. This CDR3 has 13 residues. Full variable domain (rest looked up from reference TRBV30 and TRBJ1-4): SQTIHQWPATLVQPVGSPLSLECTVEGTSNPNLYWYRQAAGRGLQLLFYSVGIGQISSEVPQNLSASRPQDRQFILSSKKLLLSDSGFYLCAWGDGATEKLFFGSGTQLSVL.

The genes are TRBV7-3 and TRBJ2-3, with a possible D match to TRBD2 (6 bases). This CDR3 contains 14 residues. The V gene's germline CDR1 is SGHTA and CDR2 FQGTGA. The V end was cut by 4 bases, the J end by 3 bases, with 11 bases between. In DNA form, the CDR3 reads TGTGCCAGCAGCTCGGGGCTAGCGACAGATACGCAGTATTTT. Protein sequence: CASSSGLATDTQYF.

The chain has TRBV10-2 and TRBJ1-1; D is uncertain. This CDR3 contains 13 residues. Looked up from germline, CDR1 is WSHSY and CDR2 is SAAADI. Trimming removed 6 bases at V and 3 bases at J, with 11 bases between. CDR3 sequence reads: CASRGIQDTEAFF. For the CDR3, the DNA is TGCGCCAGCAGGGGCATTCAGGACACTGAAGCTTTCTTT.

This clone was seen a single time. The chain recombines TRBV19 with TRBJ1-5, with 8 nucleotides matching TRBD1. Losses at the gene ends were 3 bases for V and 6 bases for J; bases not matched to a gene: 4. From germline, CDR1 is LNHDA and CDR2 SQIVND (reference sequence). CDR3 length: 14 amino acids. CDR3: CASSMGDRTQPQHF. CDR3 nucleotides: TGTGCCAGTAGTATGGGGGACAGGACTCAGCCCCAGCATTTT.

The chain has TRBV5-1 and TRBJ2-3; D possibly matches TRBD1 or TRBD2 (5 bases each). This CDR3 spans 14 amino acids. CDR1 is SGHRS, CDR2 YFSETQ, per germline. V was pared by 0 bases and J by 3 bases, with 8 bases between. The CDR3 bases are TGCGCCAGCAGCTTGGATGGGGGTACAGATACGCAGTATTTT. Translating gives CASSLDGGTDTQYF. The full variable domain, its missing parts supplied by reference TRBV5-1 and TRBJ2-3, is KAGVTQTPRYLIKTRGQQVTLSCSPISGHRSVSWYQQTPGQGLQFLFEYFSETQRNKGNFPGRFSGRQFSNSRSEMNVSTLELGDSALYLCASSLDGGTDTQYFGPGTRLTVL.

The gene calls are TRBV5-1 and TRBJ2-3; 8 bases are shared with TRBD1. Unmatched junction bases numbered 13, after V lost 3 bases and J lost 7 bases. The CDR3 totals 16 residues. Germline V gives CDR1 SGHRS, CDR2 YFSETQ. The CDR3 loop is CASSSRQGQGAHTQYF. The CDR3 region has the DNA TGCGCCAGCAGCTCAAGACAAGGACAGGGTGCCCATACGCAGTATTTT.

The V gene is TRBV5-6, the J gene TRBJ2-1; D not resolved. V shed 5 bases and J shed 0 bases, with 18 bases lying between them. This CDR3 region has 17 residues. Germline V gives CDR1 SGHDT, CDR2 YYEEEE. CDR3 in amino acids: CASRTVIEASSYNEQFF. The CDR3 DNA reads TGTGCCAGCAGAACGGTAATTGAAGCGAGCTCCTACAATGAGCAGTTCTTC.

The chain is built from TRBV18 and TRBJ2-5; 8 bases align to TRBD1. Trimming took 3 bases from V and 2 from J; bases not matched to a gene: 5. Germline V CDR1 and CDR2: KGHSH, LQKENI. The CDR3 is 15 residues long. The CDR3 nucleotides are TGTGCCAGCTCACCCCAGGACAGGGTTCAAGAGACCCAGTACTTC. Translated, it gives CASSPQDRVQETQYF.

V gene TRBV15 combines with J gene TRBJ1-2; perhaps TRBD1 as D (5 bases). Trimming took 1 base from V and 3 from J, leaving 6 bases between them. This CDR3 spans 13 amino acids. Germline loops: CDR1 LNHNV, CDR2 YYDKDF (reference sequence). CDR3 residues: CATSRVRDYGYTF. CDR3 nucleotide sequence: TGTGCCACCAGCAGAGTCAGGGACTATGGCTACACCTTC.

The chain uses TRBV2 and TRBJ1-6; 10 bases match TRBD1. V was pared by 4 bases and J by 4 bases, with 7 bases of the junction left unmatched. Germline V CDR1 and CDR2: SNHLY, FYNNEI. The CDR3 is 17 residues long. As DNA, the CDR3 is TGTGCCAGCAGTGTAGGTGCGGACAGGGGGTATAATTCACCCCTCCACTTT. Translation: CASSVGADRGYNSPLHF. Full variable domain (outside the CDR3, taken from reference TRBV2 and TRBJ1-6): EPEVTQTPSHQVTQMGQEVILRCVPISNHLYFYWYRQILGQKVEFLVSFYNNEISEKSEIFDDQFSVERPDGSNFTLKIRSTKLEDSAMYFCASSVGADRGYNSPLHFGNGTRLTVT.